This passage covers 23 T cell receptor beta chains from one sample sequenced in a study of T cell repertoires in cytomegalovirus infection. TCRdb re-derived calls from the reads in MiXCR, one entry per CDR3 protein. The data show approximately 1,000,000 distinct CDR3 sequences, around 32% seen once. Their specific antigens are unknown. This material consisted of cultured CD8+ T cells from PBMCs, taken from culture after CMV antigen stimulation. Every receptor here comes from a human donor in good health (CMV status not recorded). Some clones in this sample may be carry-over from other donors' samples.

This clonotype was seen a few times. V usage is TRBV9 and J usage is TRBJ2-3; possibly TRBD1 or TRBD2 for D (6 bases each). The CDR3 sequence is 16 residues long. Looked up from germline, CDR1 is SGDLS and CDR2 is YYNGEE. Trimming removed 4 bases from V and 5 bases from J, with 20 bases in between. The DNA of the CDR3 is TGTGCCAGCAGCCCAATGGCTCGGGGGCGGGGAGATACGCAGTATTTT. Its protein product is CASSPMARGRGDTQYF. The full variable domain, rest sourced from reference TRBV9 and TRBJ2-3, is DSGVTQTPKHLITATGQRVTLRCSPRSGDLSVYWYQQSLDQGLQFLIQYYNGEERAKGNILERFSAQQFPDLHSELNLSSLELGDSALYFCASSPMARGRGDTQYFGPGTRLTVL.

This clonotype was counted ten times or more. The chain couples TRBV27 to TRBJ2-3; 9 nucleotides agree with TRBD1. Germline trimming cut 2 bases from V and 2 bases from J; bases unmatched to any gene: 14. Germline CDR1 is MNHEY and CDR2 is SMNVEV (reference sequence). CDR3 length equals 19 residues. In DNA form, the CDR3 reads TGTGCCAGCAGTTTAATTGGCGTTAGGGGACAGGGCCTCACAGATACGCAGTATTTT. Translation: CASSLIGVRGQGLTDTQYF.

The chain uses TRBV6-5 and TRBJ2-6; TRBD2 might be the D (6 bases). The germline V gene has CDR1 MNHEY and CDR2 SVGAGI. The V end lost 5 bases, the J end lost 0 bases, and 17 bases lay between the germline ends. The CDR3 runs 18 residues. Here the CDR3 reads CASSAGRYAPSGANVLTF. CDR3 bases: TGTGCCAGCAGTGCGGGGCGATACGCGCCCTCTGGGGCCAACGTCCTGACTTTC.

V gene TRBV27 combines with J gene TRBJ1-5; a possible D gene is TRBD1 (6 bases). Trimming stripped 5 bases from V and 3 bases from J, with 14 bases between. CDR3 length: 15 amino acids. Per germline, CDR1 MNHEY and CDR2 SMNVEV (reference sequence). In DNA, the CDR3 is TGTGCCAGCAGTCCTTTAGGACAGCCCAATCAGCCCCAGCATTTT. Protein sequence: CASSPLGQPNQPQHF.

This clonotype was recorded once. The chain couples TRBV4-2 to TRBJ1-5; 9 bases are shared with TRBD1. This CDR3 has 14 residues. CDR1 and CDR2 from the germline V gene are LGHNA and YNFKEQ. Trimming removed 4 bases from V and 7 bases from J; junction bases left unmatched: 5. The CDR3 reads CASSLQGQGQPQHF. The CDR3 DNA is TGTGCCAGCAGCCTGCAGGGACAGGGCCAGCCCCAGCATTTT.

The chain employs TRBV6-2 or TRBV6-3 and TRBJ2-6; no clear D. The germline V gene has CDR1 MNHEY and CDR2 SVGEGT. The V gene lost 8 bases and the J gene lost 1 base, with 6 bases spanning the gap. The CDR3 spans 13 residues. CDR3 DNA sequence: TGTGCCAGCGTCGGGTCTGGGGCCAACGTCCTGACTTTC. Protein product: CASVGSGANVLTF.

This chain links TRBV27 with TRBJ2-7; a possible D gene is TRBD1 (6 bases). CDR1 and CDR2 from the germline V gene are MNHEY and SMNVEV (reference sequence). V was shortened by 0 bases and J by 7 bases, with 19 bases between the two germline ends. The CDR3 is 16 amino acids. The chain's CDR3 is CASSLSGARSYREQYV. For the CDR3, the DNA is TGTGCCAGCAGTTTATCGGGGGCCCGTTCTTATCGAGAGCAGTACGTC.

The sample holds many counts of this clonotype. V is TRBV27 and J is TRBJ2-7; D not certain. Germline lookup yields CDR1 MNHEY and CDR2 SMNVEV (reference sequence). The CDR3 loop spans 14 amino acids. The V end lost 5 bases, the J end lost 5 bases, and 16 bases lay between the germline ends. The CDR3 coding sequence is TGTGCCAGCAGTCGAAAAGGTATATTCCACGAGCAGTACTTC. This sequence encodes CASSRKGIFHEQYF.

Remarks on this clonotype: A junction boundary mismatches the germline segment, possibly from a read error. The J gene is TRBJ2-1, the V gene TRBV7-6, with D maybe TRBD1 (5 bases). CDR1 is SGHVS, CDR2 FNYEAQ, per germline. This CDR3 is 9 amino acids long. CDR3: CASSPEGVF. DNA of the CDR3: TGTGCCAGCAGCCCCGAAGGGGTCTTC.

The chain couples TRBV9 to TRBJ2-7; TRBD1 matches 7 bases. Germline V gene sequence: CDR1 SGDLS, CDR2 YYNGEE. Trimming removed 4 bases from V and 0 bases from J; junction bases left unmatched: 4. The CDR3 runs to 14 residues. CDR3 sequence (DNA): TGTGCCAGCAGCCCCGGGACAGACTCCTACGAGCAGTACGTC. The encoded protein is CASSPGTDSYEQYV.

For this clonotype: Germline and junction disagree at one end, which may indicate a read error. Written as DNA, the CDR3 is TGTGTCAGCGATCTTAAACTGACAGGGGGTCCAACCTTACCCCTCCACTTT. Its protein is CVSDLKLTGGPTLPLHF. The gene calls are TRBV2 and TRBJ1-6, with 9 nucleotides matching TRBD1. The CDR3 sequence is 17 residues long. Looked up from germline, CDR1 is SNHLY and CDR2 is FYNNEI.

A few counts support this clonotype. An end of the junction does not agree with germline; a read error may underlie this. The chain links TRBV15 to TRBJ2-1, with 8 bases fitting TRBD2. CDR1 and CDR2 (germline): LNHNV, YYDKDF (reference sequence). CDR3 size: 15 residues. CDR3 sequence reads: CATSSPLDAGGPPLF. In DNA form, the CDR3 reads TGTGCCACCAGCAGTCCCTTAGACGCGGGGGGCCCTCCGCTCTTC. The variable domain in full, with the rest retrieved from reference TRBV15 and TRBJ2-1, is DAMVIQNPRYQVTQFGKPVTLSCSQTLNHNVMYWYQQKSSQAPKLLFHYYDKDFNNEADTPDNFQSRRPNTSFCFLDIRSPGLGDTAMYLCATSSPLDAGGPPLFGPGTRLTVL.

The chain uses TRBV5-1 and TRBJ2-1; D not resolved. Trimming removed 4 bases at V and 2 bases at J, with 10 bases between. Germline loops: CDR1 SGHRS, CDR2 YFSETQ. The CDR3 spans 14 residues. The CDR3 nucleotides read TGCGCCAGCAGCGCGGAGACCCCCTACAATGAGCAGTTCTTC. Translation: CASSAETPYNEQFF.

CDR3 amino acids: CAISEGETGDTDTQYF. CDR3 sequence (DNA): TGTGCCATCAGTGAGGGAGAAACGGGGGACACAGATACGCAGTATTTT. V and J are TRBV10-3 and TRBJ2-3; D perhaps matches TRBD2 (6 bases). The germline V gene encodes CDR1 ENHRY and CDR2 SYGVKD. The CDR3 loop spans 16 amino acids. Trimming removed 2 bases from V and 2 bases from J, with 14 bases in between.

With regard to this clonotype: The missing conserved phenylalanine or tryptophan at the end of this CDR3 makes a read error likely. The CDR3 coding sequence is TGTGCCAGCAGGGACGGAAAGAGCTCCTATAATTCACCCCTCCACCTT. Translated: CASRDGKSSYNSPLHL. The chain is built from TRBV28 and TRBJ1-6; D gene uncertain. V lost 6 bases and J lost 0, with 12 bases in between. Germline V gene lookup returns CDR1 MDHEN and CDR2 SYDVKM. The CDR3 covers 16 residues.

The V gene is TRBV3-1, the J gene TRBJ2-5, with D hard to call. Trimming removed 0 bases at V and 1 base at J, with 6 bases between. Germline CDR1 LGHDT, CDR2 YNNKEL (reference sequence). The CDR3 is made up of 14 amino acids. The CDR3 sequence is CASSQELFQETQYF. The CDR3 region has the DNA TGTGCCAGCAGCCAAGAGTTATTCCAAGAGACCCAGTACTTC.

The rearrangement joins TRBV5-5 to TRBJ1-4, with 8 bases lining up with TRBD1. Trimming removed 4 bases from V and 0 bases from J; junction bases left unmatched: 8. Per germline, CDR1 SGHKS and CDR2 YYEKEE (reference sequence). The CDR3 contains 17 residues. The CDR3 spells CASSPRTGTPTNEKLFF. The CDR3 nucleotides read TGTGCCAGCAGCCCCAGGACAGGGACTCCAACTAATGAAAAACTGTTTTTT. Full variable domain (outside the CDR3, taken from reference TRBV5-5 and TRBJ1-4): DAGVTQSPTHLIKTRGQQVTLRCSPISGHKSVSWYQQVLGQGPQFIFQYYEKEERGRGNFPDRFSARQFPNYSSELNVNALLLGDSALYLCASSPRTGTPTNEKLFFGSGTQLSVL.

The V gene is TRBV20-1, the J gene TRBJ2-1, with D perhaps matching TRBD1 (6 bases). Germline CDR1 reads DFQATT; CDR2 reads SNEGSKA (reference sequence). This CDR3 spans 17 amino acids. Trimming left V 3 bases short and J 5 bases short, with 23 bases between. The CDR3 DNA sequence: TGCAGTGCTAGCGGGACCCACAGGGTTAGTGCGAACAATGAGCAGTTCTTC. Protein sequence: CSASGTHRVSANNEQFF.

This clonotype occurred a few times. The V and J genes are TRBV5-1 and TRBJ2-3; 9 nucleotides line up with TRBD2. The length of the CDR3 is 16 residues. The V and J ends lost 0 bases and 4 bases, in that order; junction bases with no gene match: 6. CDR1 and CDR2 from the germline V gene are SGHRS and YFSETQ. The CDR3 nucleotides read TGCGCCAGCAGCTTGGCCTCGCGGGGGGGCGCAGATACGCAGTATTTT. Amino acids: CASSLASRGGADTQYF.

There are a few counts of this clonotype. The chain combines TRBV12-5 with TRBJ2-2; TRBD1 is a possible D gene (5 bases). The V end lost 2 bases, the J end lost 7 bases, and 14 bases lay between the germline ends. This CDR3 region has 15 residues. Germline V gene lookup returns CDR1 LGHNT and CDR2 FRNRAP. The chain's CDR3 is CASGLFLGVIGELFF. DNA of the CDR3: TGTGCTAGTGGTTTGTTCTTAGGGGTGATCGGGGAGCTGTTTTTT.

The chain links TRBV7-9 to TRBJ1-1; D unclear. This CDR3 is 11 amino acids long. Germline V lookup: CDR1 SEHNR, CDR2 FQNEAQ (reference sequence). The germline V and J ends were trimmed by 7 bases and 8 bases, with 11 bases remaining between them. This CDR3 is CASTYLGEAFF. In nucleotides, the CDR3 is TGTGCCAGCACCTACCTGGGGGAAGCTTTCTTT.

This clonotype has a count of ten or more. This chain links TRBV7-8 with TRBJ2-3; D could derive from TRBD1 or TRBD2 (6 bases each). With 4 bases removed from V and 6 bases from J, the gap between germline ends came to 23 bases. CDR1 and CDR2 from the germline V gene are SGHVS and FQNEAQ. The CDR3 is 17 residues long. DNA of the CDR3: TGTGCCAGCAGCTCAGGTTCCGGGGGCCCGGCCGGGGATACGCAGTATTTT. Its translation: CASSSGSGGPAGDTQYF. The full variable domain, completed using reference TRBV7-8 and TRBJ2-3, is GAGVSQSPRYKVAKRGQDVALRCDPISGHVSLFWYQQALGQGPEFLTYFQNEAQLDKSGLPSDRFFAERPEGSVSTLKIQRTQQEDSAVYLCASSSGSGGPAGDTQYFGPGTRLTVL.

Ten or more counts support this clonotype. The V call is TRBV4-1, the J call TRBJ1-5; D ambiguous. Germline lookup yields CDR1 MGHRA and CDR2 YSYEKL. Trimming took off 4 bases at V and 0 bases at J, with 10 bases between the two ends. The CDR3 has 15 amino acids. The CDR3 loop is CASSPSGDSNQPQHF. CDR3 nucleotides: TGCGCCAGCAGCCCCTCGGGAGATAGCAATCAGCCCCAGCATTTT.